This TCR beta chain was observed in a study of blood T cell repertoires in COVID-19. Across the whole study: Sites in the United States, Italy and Spain provided acute and convalescent COVID-19 samples.

The participants were between about 18 and 90 years old and came from under 25 US areas. Participant-given clinical history determined each cohort assignment. Only in-frame clones appear in the TCRdb table, and some are missing; sequencing was by immunoSEQ multiplex PCR. The sample consists of under 200,000 clones, roughly 83% of them appearing once. This clone has just one count. CDR1 SGHRS and CDR2 YFSETQ come from the germline V gene. The CDR3 contains 12 residues. The germline V and J ends were trimmed by 0 bases and 8 bases, with 8 bases remaining between them. The chain employs TRBV5-1 and TRBJ1-2; no definite D call. The TCR was taken from a man aged 40-55 years with acute COVID-19. Sequencing input: PBMCs or T cells enriched from blood (not recorded which). The CDR3, as DNA: TGCGCCAGCAGCTTGGGTGCGGAAGGCTACACCTTC. It is translated as CASSLGAEGYTF.